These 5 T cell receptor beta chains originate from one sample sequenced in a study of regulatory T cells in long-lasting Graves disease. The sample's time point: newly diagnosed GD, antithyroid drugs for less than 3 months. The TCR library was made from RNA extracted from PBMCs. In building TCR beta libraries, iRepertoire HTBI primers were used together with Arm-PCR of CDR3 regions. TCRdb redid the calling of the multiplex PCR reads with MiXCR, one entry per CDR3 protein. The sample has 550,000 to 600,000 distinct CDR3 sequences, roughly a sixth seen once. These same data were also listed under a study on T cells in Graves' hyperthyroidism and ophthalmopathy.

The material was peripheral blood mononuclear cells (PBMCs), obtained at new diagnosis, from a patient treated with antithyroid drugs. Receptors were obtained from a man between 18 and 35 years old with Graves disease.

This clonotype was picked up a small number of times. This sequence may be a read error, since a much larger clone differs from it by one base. CDR3 amino acids: CASSFTWELFF. CDR3 nucleotides: TGTGCCAGCAGTTTCACCTGGGAGCTGTTTTTT. This chain uses TRBV12-3 or TRBV12-4 with TRBJ2-2; D unclear. This CDR3 has 11 amino acids.

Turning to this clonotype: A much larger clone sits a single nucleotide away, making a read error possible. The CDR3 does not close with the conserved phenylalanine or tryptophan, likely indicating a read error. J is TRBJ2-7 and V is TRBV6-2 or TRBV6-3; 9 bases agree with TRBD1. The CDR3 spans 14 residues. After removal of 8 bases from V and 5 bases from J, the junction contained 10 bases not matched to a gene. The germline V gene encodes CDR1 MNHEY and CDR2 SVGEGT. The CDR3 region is CASGRDREINEQYL. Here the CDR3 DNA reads TGTGCCAGCGGAAGGGACAGGGAAATCAACGAGCAGTACCTC.

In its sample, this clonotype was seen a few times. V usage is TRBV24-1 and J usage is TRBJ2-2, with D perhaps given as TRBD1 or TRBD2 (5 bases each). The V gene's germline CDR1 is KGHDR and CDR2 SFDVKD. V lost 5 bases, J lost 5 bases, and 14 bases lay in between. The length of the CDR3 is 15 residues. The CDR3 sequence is CATSASDGATGELFF. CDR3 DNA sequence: TGTGCCACCAGTGCCTCGGACGGGGCGACCGGGGAGCTGTTTTTT.

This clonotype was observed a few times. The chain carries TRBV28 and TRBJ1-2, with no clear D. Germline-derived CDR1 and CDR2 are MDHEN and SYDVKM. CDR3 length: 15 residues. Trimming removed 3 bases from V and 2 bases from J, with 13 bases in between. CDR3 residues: CASSFRRTINYGYTF. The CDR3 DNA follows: TGTGCCAGCAGTTTCCGTAGGACGATCAACTATGGCTACACCTTC.

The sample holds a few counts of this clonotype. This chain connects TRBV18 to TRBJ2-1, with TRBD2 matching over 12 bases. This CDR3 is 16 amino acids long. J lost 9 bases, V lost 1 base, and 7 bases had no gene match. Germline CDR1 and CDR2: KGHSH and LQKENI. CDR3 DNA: TGTGCCAGCTCACCACTGGGGACTAGCGGGTCTGGTGAGCAGTTCTTC. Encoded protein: CASSPLGTSGSGEQFF.